The 31 T cell receptor beta chains listed next were all sequenced from one sample in a study of blood T cells in healthy people across ages (dated by TCRdb to the mid-2010s). Libraries came from 5' RACE. The sequencer was an Illumina HiSeq 2500. A second PCR of about 7 to 12 cycles was run with a J-beta primer mix and a sample-barcoded 5' primer. The public reads were run again by TCRdb, first through fastp at Q25 and then through MiXCR, and only productive beta chains were kept. Rows are unified per CDR3 protein, each entry keeping the most common DNA and genes. In all, the sample holds about 1,400,000 distinct CDR3 sequences, and almost 60% of those were seen once. 5.5% to 8% of the sample rests with the top ten. The sequenced sample was blood. The receptors shown here come from a young man in good health.

This clonotype was seen a few times. V usage is TRBV20-1 and J usage is TRBJ2-4, with D possibly being TRBD1 or TRBD2 (7 bases each). The closer fit of TRBJ2-7 to the DNA end suggests the J call may be wrong. Germline V CDR1 and CDR2: DFQATT, SNEGSKA (reference sequence). This CDR3 region has 12 residues. The DNA of the CDR3 is TGCAGTGCTAGGGCAGGGGGGGCCGAGCAGTACTTC. Translated: CSARAGGAEQYF.

This sequence joins TRBV7-2 and TRBJ1-3; D ambiguous. Per germline, CDR1 SGHTA and CDR2 FQGNSA. Trimming stripped 1 base from V and 2 bases from J, with 15 bases between. The CDR3 is made up of 17 amino acids. The CDR3 is CASSLGSPGGPGNTIYF. CDR3 nucleotide sequence: TGTGCCAGCAGCTTAGGGTCCCCAGGCGGGCCTGGAAACACCATATATTTT.

This chain connects TRBV20-1 to TRBJ2-7, with 8 positions matching TRBD2. CDR1 is DFQATT, CDR2 SNEGSKA, per germline (reference sequence). Trimming removed 0 bases from V and 4 bases from J; junction bases left unmatched: 8. The CDR3 runs to 15 residues. The CDR3 spells CSAREGNGGAYEQYF. CDR3 bases: TGCAGTGCTAGAGAGGGGAACGGGGGGGCATACGAGCAGTACTTC.

This clonotype was counted only a few times. The J gene is TRBJ2-1, the V gene TRBV7-2; 7 bases line up with TRBD2. There are 17 residues in the CDR3. V was clipped by 0 bases and J by 2 bases; unmatched bases: 7. Germline CDR1 SGHTA, CDR2 FQGNSA. The CDR3 here is CASSLAYAGAPYNEQFF. The DNA of the CDR3 is TGTGCCAGCAGCTTAGCGTATGCGGGAGCTCCCTACAATGAGCAGTTCTTC.

V and J are TRBV3-1 and TRBJ1-6, with 11 bases identical to TRBD1. The CDR3 spans 16 residues. The junction had 9 bases not matched to a gene; V was cut back by 6 bases and J by 8 bases. CDR1 and CDR2 (germline): LGHDT, YNNKEL (reference sequence). CDR3 region: CASRTGTGGRYSPLHF. The CDR3 DNA sequence: TGTGCCAGCAGAACCGGGACAGGGGGACGTTATTCACCCCTCCACTTT.

The chain recombines TRBV18 with TRBJ2-1, with unresolved D. The germline V gene encodes CDR1 KGHSH and CDR2 LQKENI. V was clipped by 2 bases and J by 0 bases, with 8 bases between them. The CDR3 is 15 residues long. CDR3 protein: CASSPDQLSYNEQFF. The CDR3, as DNA: TGTGCCAGCTCACCAGATCAACTCTCCTACAATGAGCAGTTCTTC.

The V call is TRBV3-1, the J call TRBJ1-1, with D hard to call. This CDR3 has 15 residues. V was trimmed by 0 bases and J by 0 bases, leaving 8 bases between them. The germline gives CDR1 LGHDT, CDR2 YNNKEL (reference sequence). This CDR3 is CASSQERPLNTEAFF. Written as DNA, the CDR3 is TGTGCCAGCAGCCAAGAAAGACCTCTGAACACTGAAGCTTTCTTT. Full variable domain (remainder filled in from reference TRBV3-1 and TRBJ1-1): DTAVSQTPKYLVTQMGNDKSIKCEQNLGHDTMYWYKQDSKKFLKIMFSYNNKELIINETVPNRFSPKSPDKAHLNLHINSLELGDSAVYFCASSQERPLNTEAFFGQGTRLTVV.

V gene TRBV2 combines with J gene TRBJ2-6; no clear D. The V gene's germline CDR1 is SNHLY and CDR2 FYNNEI. CDR3 length: 16 residues. Trimming removed 7 bases at V and 4 bases at J, with 17 bases between. CDR3 amino acids: CASISVVGIGANVLTF. DNA for the CDR3: TGTGCCAGCATCAGTGTTGTGGGTATAGGGGCCAACGTCCTGACTTTC.

This clonotype showed up just a few times. One end of the junction is discordant with germline, which a read error may explain. The rearrangement uses TRBV7-7 and TRBJ2-5; 9 positions match TRBD1. The CDR3 has 15 residues. CDR1 and CDR2 from the germline V gene are SSHAT and FNYEAQ (reference sequence). CDR3 sequence: CASSRDRDGEETQYF. The CDR3 nucleotides are TGTGCTAGCAGCCGGGACAGGGATGGGGAAGAGACCCAGTACTTC.

V and J are TRBV3-1 and TRBJ2-1; D could derive from TRBD1 or TRBD2 (5 bases each). CDR1 is LGHDT and CDR2 is YNNKEL in the germline V gene (reference sequence). Trimming removed 4 bases at V and 8 bases at J, with 18 bases between. This CDR3 is built from 15 residues. CDR3 in amino acids: CASSPRDGRVDEQFF. DNA of the CDR3: TGTGCCAGCAGCCCTCGGGACGGCCGGGTCGATGAGCAGTTCTTC.

The chain carries TRBV20-1 and TRBJ2-7; the D is unclear. This CDR3 comprises 11 residues. Germline V gene sequence: CDR1 DFQATT, CDR2 SNEGSKA (reference sequence). This CDR3 reads CSGLADYEQYF. The CDR3, as DNA: TGCAGCGGGTTAGCCGATTACGAGCAGTACTTC.

This clonotype was seen a single time. J is TRBJ1-2 and V is TRBV27; 7 positions agree with TRBD1. Per the germline V gene, CDR1 is MNHEY and CDR2 is SMNVEV (reference sequence). V was clipped by 5 bases and J by 7 bases; unmatched bases: 10. This CDR3 has 14 amino acids. The CDR3 sequence: CASSLEGAVGGYTF. The CDR3 DNA reads TGTGCCAGCAGTCTCGAGGGGGCGGTCGGTGGCTACACCTTC.

The sample holds a few counts of this clonotype. J is TRBJ2-4 and V is TRBV3-1; 9 nucleotides agree with TRBD2. There are 17 residues in the CDR3. V gave up 0 bases and J gave up 3 bases; unmatched junction bases: 6. The germline V gene has CDR1 LGHDT and CDR2 YNNKEL (reference sequence). The chain's CDR3 is CASSQDRAGGFKNIQYF. The CDR3 nucleotides read TGTGCCAGCAGCCAAGATAGAGCGGGGGGTTTCAAAAACATTCAGTACTTC.

CDR3 bases: TGCGCCAGCAGCCAAGGTGGCGGATTCACAGATACGCAGTATTTT. It specifies CASSQGGGFTDTQYF. This chain uses TRBV4-1 with TRBJ2-3; D not certain. CDR3 length: 15 residues. CDR1 MGHRA and CDR2 YSYEKL come from the germline V gene. Trimming removed 1 base at V and 2 bases at J, with 10 bases between.

The J gene is TRBJ2-4, the V gene TRBV9, with TRBD1 as a possible D gene (6 bases). The J call may be mistaken, given a closer DNA end match to TRBJ2-7. From germline, CDR1 is SGDLS and CDR2 YYNGEE. The CDR3 is made up of 16 amino acids. The CDR3 coding sequence is TGTGCCAGCAGCGGAGGGGGAAGTAGACAGGCCTACGAGCAGTACTTC. Residues: CASSGGGSRQAYEQYF.

On this clonotype: One end of the junction does not line up with germline, which may come from a read error. This chain links TRBV28 with TRBJ2-3; possible D gene TRBD1, 5 bases. The CDR3 is made up of 16 amino acids. CDR1 and CDR2 (germline): MDHEN, SYDVKM. The CDR3 reads CASSLGAALVTDTQYF. Written as DNA, the CDR3 is TGTGCCAGCAGTTTAGGGGCAGCTTTAGTCACAGATACACAGTATTTT.

The rearrangement links TRBV20-1 to TRBJ2-7; D unclear. V was pared by 3 bases and J by 2 bases, with 11 bases between. Looked up from germline, CDR1 is DFQATT and CDR2 is SNEGSKA (reference sequence). This CDR3 spans 13 amino acids. The CDR3 nucleotides are TGCAGTGCTAGGACCTGGCCTGCCTACGAGCAGTACTTC. Translation: CSARTWPAYEQYF.

The chain links TRBV7-9 to TRBJ2-3; 8 positions match TRBD2. V shed 4 bases, J shed 5 bases, and the junction held 5 bases outside the gene matches. Germline V gene sequence: CDR1 SEHNR, CDR2 FQNEAQ (reference sequence). This CDR3 contains 14 residues. The CDR3 region is CASSSAGDVDTQYF. CDR3 nucleotides: TGTGCCAGCAGCTCAGCGGGAGATGTAGATACGCAGTATTTT.

This clonotype was counted a single time. The chain couples TRBV7-6 to TRBJ2-3; D uncertain. The CDR3 contains 16 residues. V was trimmed by 1 base and J by 7 bases, leaving 18 bases between them. Looked up from germline, CDR1 is SGHVS and CDR2 is FNYEAQ. The CDR3 loop reads CASSLVGGRTFNTQYF. The CDR3 DNA reads as TGTGCCAGCAGCTTAGTCGGCGGAAGGACCTTTAATACGCAGTATTTT. Combining the CDR3 with reference TRBV7-6 and TRBJ2-3 gives the whole variable domain GAGVSQSPRYKVTKRGQDVALRCDPISGHVSLYWYRQALGQGPEFLTYFNYEAQQDKSGLPNDRFSAERPEGSISTLTIQRTEQRDSAMYRCASSLVGGRTFNTQYFGPGTRLTVL.

The chain combines TRBV6-5 with TRBJ2-7; no clear D gene. Germline CDR1 and CDR2: MNHEY and SVGAGI. The CDR3 is 15 amino acids. Trimming cost V 6 bases and J 2 bases, with 17 bases left between them. The CDR3 spells CASRNPWLDPYEQYF. The CDR3 region has the DNA TGTGCCAGCAGAAACCCTTGGCTAGACCCCTACGAGCAGTACTTC.

The rearrangement uses TRBV20-1 and TRBJ2-1, with 14 bases fitting TRBD2. The end of the DNA fits TRBJ2-7 better, so the J call may be wrong. The CDR3 length is 16 residues. CDR1 DFQATT and CDR2 SNEGSKA come from the germline V gene (reference sequence). The CDR3 bases are TGCAGTGCTAGAAGTGGGACTAGCGGGAGTCCCGACGAGCAGTACTTC. This gives the protein CSARSGTSGSPDEQYF.

V is TRBV4-2 and J is TRBJ1-5, with D tentatively TRBD1 (6 bases). Germline loops: CDR1 LGHNA, CDR2 YNFKEQ. Trimming stripped 0 bases from V and 0 bases from J, with 12 bases between. The length of the CDR3 is 17 residues. The CDR3 DNA follows: TGTGCCAGCAGCCAAGACACCGGGACAAATAGCAATCAGCCCCAGCATTTT. Its protein is CASSQDTGTNSNQPQHF.

The chain links TRBV20-1 to TRBJ2-1; 13 bases agree with TRBD2. CDR3 length: 15 residues. CDR1 DFQATT and CDR2 SNEGSKA come from the germline V gene (reference sequence). With 3 bases clipped from V and 8 bases from J, the junction kept 7 bases outside the gene matches. The CDR3 DNA sequence: TGCAGTGCTAGGTCACTAGCGGGAGGGCGAGATGAGCAGTTCTTC. Protein sequence: CSARSLAGGRDEQFF.

This clonotype was counted only a few times. J is TRBJ2-3 and V is TRBV29-1; D gene uncertain. CDR1 and CDR2 (germline): SQVTM, ANQGSEA. Trimming stripped 0 bases from V and 10 bases from J, with 14 bases between. This CDR3 region has 13 residues. The CDR3 coding sequence is TGCAGCGTTGAAGATCGGATCTTGTTGGCGCAGTATTTT. Translation gives CSVEDRILLAQYF.

Only a few counts were recorded for this clonotype. This chain links TRBV7-9 with TRBJ2-1; the D gene is possibly TRBD2 (5 bases). This CDR3 comprises 12 residues. Germline CDR1 reads SEHNR; CDR2 reads FQNEAQ (reference sequence). The V end was cut by 5 bases, the J end by 11 bases, with 13 bases between. The CDR3 coding sequence is TGTGCCAGCAGCAAATCCGGGAAGAAGCAGTTCTTC. Protein product: CASSKSGKKQFF.

The V gene is TRBV4-3, the J gene TRBJ2-3; 10 bases align to TRBD2. The CDR3 spans 17 residues. J lost 3 bases, V lost 1 base, and 7 bases had no gene match. The germline CDR1 and CDR2 sequences are LGHNA and YSLEER. CDR3: CASSQGVAGGRTDTQYF. The CDR3 DNA sequence: TGCGCCAGCAGCCAAGGGGTAGCGGGGGGTAGGACAGATACGCAGTATTTT.

The J gene is TRBJ2-1, the V gene TRBV29-1, with 10 bases matching TRBD1. The J call may be faulty, since TRBJ2-7 better matches the DNA end. Per germline, CDR1 SQVTM and CDR2 ANQGSEA. The CDR3 sequence is 15 residues long. CDR3 amino acids: CSVEWTGGPYNEQYF. The CDR3 DNA is TGCAGCGTTGAGTGGACAGGGGGGCCCTACAATGAGCAGTACTTC.

V usage is TRBV10-3 and J usage is TRBJ1-1; no clear D gene. Germline lookup yields CDR1 ENHRY and CDR2 SYGVKD. V gave up 1 base and J gave up 3 bases, with 3 bases separating them. The CDR3 consists of 12 residues. CDR3: CAISELDTEAFF. As DNA, the CDR3 is TGTGCCATCAGTGAGTTGGACACTGAAGCTTTCTTT.

This rearrangement joins TRBV7-9 to TRBJ1-1, with no clear D. The CDR3 sequence is 14 residues long. V lost 5 bases, J lost 6 bases, and 16 bases lay in between. Germline CDR1 SEHNR, CDR2 FQNEAQ (reference sequence). CDR3 in amino acids: CASSPEYLRPEAFF. CDR3 nucleotide sequence: TGTGCCAGCAGCCCAGAATACTTGAGGCCTGAAGCTTTCTTT.

The chain employs TRBV4-1 and TRBJ2-1, with 9 bases that match TRBD2. This CDR3 is 15 amino acids long. Germline V gene lookup returns CDR1 MGHRA and CDR2 YSYEKL. Unmatched junction bases numbered 8, after V lost 2 bases and J lost 9 bases. CDR3 coding DNA: TGCGCCAGCAGCCAAATAGGCGGGAGGGCCGGTGAGCAGTTCTTC. This translates into CASSQIGGRAGEQFF.

This chain uses TRBV29-1 with TRBJ2-7; 9 bases match TRBD1. V shed 4 bases and J 2 bases; nucleotides not matched to a gene: 9. CDR3 size: 15 residues. CDR1 SQVTM and CDR2 ANQGSEA come from the germline V gene. The CDR3 bases are TGCAGCGTTGCCGCCGGGACAGGGCCAACCTACGAGCAGTACTTC. This gives the protein CSVAAGTGPTYEQYF.